The clone carrying this T cell receptor beta chain came up many times. What it recognizes is unknown. This CDR3 is 16 amino acids long. V lost 0 bases and J lost 4; bases outside the gene matches: 6. Germline-derived CDR1 and CDR2 are SGDLS and YYNGEE. This sample was included in a study of T cells after yellow fever vaccination. Study context: Libraries from low-cell-number fractions were prepared with the SMART-Seq v4 Ultra Low Input RNA kit. Study results and caveats: Re-detected after boosting: most primary clones, 96% of CD4 and roughly 88% of CD8. Peaking faster, on day 5 versus 15, the secondary response was nonetheless weaker.

5'RACE template switching added a universal primer site and UMIs to TCR cDNA. TCRdb processed the 5' RACE reads anew with MiXCR; each CDR3 protein has one entry. The table lists about 210,000 distinct CDR3 sequences, approximately 6.7% of them singletons. This receptor was obtained from a man under 40 who received the YFV17D yellow fever vaccine. Sequenced here: CD4+ T cells sorted from PBMCs, sampled on the day of the yellow fever booster vaccination. The chain carries TRBV9 and TRBJ2-1; 8 bases agree with TRBD2. The CDR3 reads CASSVASGRGYNEQFF. The CDR3 DNA is TGTGCCAGCAGCGTAGCCAGCGGGAGAGGTTACAATGAGCAGTTCTTC.